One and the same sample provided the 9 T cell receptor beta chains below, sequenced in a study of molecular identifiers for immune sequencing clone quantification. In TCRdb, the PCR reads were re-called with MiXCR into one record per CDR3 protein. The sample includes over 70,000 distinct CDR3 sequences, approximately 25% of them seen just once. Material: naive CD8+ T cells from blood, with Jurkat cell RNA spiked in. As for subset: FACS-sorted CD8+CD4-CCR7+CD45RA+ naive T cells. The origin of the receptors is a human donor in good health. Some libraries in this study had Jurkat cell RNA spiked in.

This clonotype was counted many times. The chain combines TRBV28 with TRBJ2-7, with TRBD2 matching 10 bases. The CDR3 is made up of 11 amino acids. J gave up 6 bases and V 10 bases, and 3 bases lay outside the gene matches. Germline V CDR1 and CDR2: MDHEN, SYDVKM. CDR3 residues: CATGTSVEQYF. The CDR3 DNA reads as TGTGCCACCGGGACTAGCGTCGAGCAGTACTTC.

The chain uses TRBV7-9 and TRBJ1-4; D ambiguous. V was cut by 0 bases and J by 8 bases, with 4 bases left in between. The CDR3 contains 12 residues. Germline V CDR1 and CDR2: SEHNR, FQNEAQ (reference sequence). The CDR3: CASSLAPEKLFF. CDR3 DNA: TGTGCCAGCAGCTTAGCGCCGGAAAAACTGTTTTTT.

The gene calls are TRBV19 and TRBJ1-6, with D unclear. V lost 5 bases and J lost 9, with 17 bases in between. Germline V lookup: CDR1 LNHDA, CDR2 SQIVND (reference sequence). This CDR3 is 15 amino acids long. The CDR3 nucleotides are TGTGCCAGTAGTTGGGAGGGCAGAGCGAGTTCACCCCTCCACTTT. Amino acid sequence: CASSWEGRASSPLHF.

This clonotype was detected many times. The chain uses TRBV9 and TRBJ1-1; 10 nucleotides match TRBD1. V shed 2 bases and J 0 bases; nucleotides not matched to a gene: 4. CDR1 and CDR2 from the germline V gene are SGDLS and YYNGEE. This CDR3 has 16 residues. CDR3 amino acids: CASSVGTGVMNTEAFF. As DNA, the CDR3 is TGTGCCAGCAGCGTCGGGACAGGGGTCATGAACACTGAAGCTTTCTTT.

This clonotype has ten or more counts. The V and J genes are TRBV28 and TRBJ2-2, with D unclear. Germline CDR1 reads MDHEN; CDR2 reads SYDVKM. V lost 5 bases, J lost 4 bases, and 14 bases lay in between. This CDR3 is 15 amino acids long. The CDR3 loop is CASSPRTYFTGELFF. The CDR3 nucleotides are TGTGCCAGCAGTCCACGGACCTACTTCACCGGGGAGCTGTTTTTT.

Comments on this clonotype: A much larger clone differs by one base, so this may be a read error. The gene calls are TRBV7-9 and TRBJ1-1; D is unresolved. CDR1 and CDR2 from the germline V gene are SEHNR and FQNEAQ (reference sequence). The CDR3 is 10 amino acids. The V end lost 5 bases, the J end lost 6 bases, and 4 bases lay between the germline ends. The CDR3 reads CASSLPEAFF. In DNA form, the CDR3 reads TGTGCCAGCAGCCTCCCTGAAGCTTTCTTT.

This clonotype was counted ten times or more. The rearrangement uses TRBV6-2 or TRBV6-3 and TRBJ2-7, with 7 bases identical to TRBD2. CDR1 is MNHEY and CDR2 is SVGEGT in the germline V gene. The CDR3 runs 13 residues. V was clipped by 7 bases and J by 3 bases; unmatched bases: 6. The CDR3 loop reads CASTWDYHYEQYF. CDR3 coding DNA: TGTGCCAGCACCTGGGACTACCACTACGAGCAGTACTTC.

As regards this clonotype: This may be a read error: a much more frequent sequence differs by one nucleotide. CDR3 DNA: TGCAGTGCTAGATCACAGGACTGGGATCAGCCCCAGCATTTT. It specifies CSARSQDWDQPQHF. V and J are TRBV20-1 and TRBJ1-5, with D tentatively TRBD1 (5 bases). The germline gives CDR1 DFQATT, CDR2 SNEGSKA (reference sequence). V lost 2 bases, J lost 5 bases, and 13 bases lay in between. This CDR3 contains 14 residues.

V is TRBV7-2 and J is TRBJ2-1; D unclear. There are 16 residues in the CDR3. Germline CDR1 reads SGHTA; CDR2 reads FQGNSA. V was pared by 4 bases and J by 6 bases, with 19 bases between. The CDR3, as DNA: TGTGCCAGCAGCTACCCGTTAGGGCTCAAACCCAATGAGCAGTTCTTC. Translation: CASSYPLGLKPNEQFF.